The 23 T cell receptor beta chains given below trace back to one sample, sequenced in a study of cytomegalovirus exposure and HLA in healthy donors. The primer mix had 60 Vbeta and 13 Jbeta primers. Using immunoSEQ multiplex PCR, the repertoire was profiled, and TCRdb retains in-frame clones only, with some absent. The sample has 270,000 or so clones; 86% are singletons. Sequencing was done on a sample of PBMCs. Receptors originate from a man aged 35 to 55 in good health and CMV-seropositive.

The chain has TRBV28 and TRBJ2-1, with 13 bases that match TRBD2. CDR1 and CDR2 (germline): MDHEN, SYDVKM. J lost 2 bases, V lost 6 bases, and 10 bases had no gene match. CDR3 length: 18 amino acids. The CDR3 region has the DNA TGTGCCAGCAGCCCTACTAGCGGGAGGGCCGGGACCTACAATGAGCAGTTCTTC. Translated, it gives CASSPTSGRAGTYNEQFF.

The V and J genes are TRBV4-1 and TRBJ2-5; TRBD1 matches 7 bases. Germline V CDR1 and CDR2: MGHRA, YSYEKL. CDR3 length: 15 residues. Trimming took 0 bases from V and 5 from J; bases not matched to a gene: 6. The CDR3 bases are TGCGCCAGCAGCCAAGAGGGACAGTGGGGGGAGACCCAGTACTTC. Its protein is CASSQEGQWGETQYF.

The chain recombines TRBV21-1 with TRBJ1-5; the D segment call TRBD1 is taken from the table without a DNA check. TRBV21-1 is a listed pseudogene. The CDR3 length is 17 residues. The CDR3 loop reads CASSKFLRQIHYQPQHF. The CDR3 region has the DNA TGTGCCAGCAGCAAATTCCTCCGACAGATCCACTATCAGCCCCAGCATTTT.

The chain combines TRBV11-2 with TRBJ2-7, with D tentatively TRBD1 (5 bases). The V and J ends lost 0 bases and 0 bases respectively, with 12 bases between them. CDR1 is SGHAT, CDR2 FQNNGV, per germline. The CDR3 extends over 16 amino acids. Here the CDR3 reads CASSLDPTVSSYEQYF. Here the CDR3 DNA reads TGTGCCAGCAGCTTAGATCCGACAGTGAGCTCCTACGAGCAGTACTTC.

This rearrangement joins TRBV7-8 to TRBJ2-5; 10 nucleotides line up with TRBD2. The V gene's germline CDR1 is SGHVS and CDR2 FQNEAQ. V trimming: 0 bases; J trimming: 5 bases; junction bases outside the gene matches: 12. This CDR3 spans 18 amino acids. The CDR3 DNA follows: TGTGCCAGCAGCTTAGCGCGCCCTAGCGGGAGAGGGCGGGAGACCCAGTACTTC. Protein product: CASSLARPSGRGRETQYF.

This sequence joins TRBV19 and TRBJ2-2; a weak D match, TRBD2 (6 bases). Germline V gives CDR1 LNHDA, CDR2 SQIVND (reference sequence). The CDR3 runs 14 residues. Trimming removed 3 bases at V and 5 bases at J, with 10 bases between. CDR3 DNA sequence: TGTGCCAGTAGTATCGGAGGGCAGACCGGGGAGCTGTTTTTT. Amino acid sequence: CASSIGGQTGELFF.

The chain has TRBV7-6 and TRBJ1-5; D possibly corresponds to TRBD1 (5 bases). Germline-derived CDR1 and CDR2 are SGHVS and FNYEAQ. The CDR3 has 14 amino acids. The V gene lost 0 bases and the J gene lost 6 bases, with 9 bases spanning the gap. The CDR3 spells CASSLAGGGQPQHF. In DNA, the CDR3 is TGTGCCAGCAGCTTAGCGGGGGGAGGTCAGCCCCAGCATTTT.

The table lists this clone with a few counts. The chain uses TRBV5-1 and TRBJ2-1, with 7 bases that match TRBD2. The V gene end was trimmed by 4 bases and the J gene end by 2 bases; junction bases not matched to a gene: 6. Germline CDR1 reads SGHRS; CDR2 reads YFSETQ. The CDR3 runs to 15 residues. The CDR3 region has the DNA TGCGCCAGCAGCCGGACTAGGAGTCCCTACAATGAGCAGTTCTTC. It codes for CASSRTRSPYNEQFF. Full variable domain (missing parts from reference TRBV5-1 and TRBJ2-1): KAGVTQTPRYLIKTRGQQVTLSCSPISGHRSVSWYQQTPGQGLQFLFEYFSETQRNKGNFPGRFSGRQFSNSRSEMNVSTLELGDSALYLCASSRTRSPYNEQFFGPGTRLTVL.

This chain uses TRBV7-8 with TRBJ2-7; 8 bases are a match to TRBD1. After removal of 5 bases from V and 5 bases from J, the junction contained 11 bases not matched to a gene. From germline, CDR1 is SGHVS and CDR2 FQNEAQ. This CDR3 spans 15 amino acids. CDR3 region: CASSPQTGVVDEQYF. DNA for the CDR3: TGTGCCAGCAGCCCCCAGACAGGGGTGGTAGACGAGCAGTACTTC.

The J gene is TRBJ2-7, the V gene TRBV28, with D possibly TRBD1 on 6 matching bases. Germline values: CDR1 MDHEN, CDR2 SYDVKM. V was cut by 7 bases and J by 0 bases, with 16 bases left in between. The CDR3 runs to 15 residues. In nucleotides, the CDR3 is TGTGCCAGCAAAACCTCGACAGGAGCCTCCTACGAGCAGTACTTC. It specifies CASKTSTGASYEQYF.

In this sample, this clone turned up once. The chain carries TRBV11-3 and TRBJ2-7; tentatively, D is TRBD2 (6 bases). CDR3 length equals 16 residues. V lost 5 bases, J lost 3 bases, and 20 bases lay in between. Germline loops: CDR1 SGHNT, CDR2 YENEEA. CDR3 amino acids: CASSPRETVNIYEQYF. In DNA, the CDR3 is TGTGCCAGCAGCCCACGGGAGACAGTGAATATCTACGAGCAGTACTTC.

The chain employs TRBV19 and TRBJ1-1, with D possibly being TRBD1 (5 bases). Germline V CDR1 and CDR2: LNHDA, SQIVND (reference sequence). The CDR3 extends over 14 amino acids. The V and J ends lost 11 bases and 0 bases respectively, with 16 bases between them. CDR3 amino acids: CASRWGSVNTEAFF. The CDR3 bases are TGTGCCTCGCGGTGGGGCAGTGTGAACACTGAAGCTTTCTTT.

The chain carries TRBV28 and TRBJ2-1; 10 bases fit TRBD2. Germline V gives CDR1 MDHEN, CDR2 SYDVKM. The CDR3 is 14 amino acids. J was trimmed by 8 bases and V by 2 bases; bases with no gene match: 3. CDR3 amino acids: CASSLTSGIYEQFF. In DNA form, the CDR3 reads TGTGCCAGCAGTTTAACTAGCGGGATCTATGAGCAGTTCTTC.

The chain is built from TRBV15 and TRBJ2-1, with D maybe TRBD2 (6 bases). Trimming left V 1 base short and J 8 bases short, with 15 bases between. Germline V CDR1 and CDR2: LNHNV, YYDKDF (reference sequence). CDR3 length equals 15 residues. The CDR3 reads CATSRGAGPFDEQFF. The CDR3 DNA reads TGTGCCACCAGCAGAGGCGCGGGGCCTTTCGATGAGCAGTTCTTC.

This chain's CDR3 is CASSPTENTEAFF. In nucleotides, the CDR3 is TGTGCCAGCTCACCTACAGAGAACACTGAAGCTTTCTTT. V gene TRBV18 combines with J gene TRBJ1-1; no reliable D call. This CDR3 contains 13 residues. The germline gives CDR1 KGHSH, CDR2 LQKENI. V was pared by 3 bases and J by 1 base, with 6 bases between.

The chain employs TRBV11-2 and TRBJ1-2; no clear D. There are 12 residues in the CDR3. With 5 bases removed from V and 0 bases from J, the gap between germline ends came to 4 bases. The germline V gene has CDR1 SGHAT and CDR2 FQNNGV. In DNA form, the CDR3 reads TGTGCCAGCAGCCTCGCTAACTATGGCTACACCTTC. Protein: CASSLANYGYTF.

V usage is TRBV19 and J usage is TRBJ1-1; D perhaps matches TRBD1 (6 bases). The CDR3 extends over 17 amino acids. Germline V gives CDR1 LNHDA, CDR2 SQIVND (reference sequence). The V end lost 0 bases, the J end lost 0 bases, and 14 bases lay between the germline ends. DNA for the CDR3: TGTGCCAGTAGTATAGAGACAGGTCCAAGGATGAACACTGAAGCTTTCTTT. Translated, it gives CASSIETGPRMNTEAFF.

This clone was counted between two and nine times. This chain joins TRBV21-1 and TRBJ1-1; the table calls TRBD1, which could not be checked here. TRBV21-1 is a known pseudogene. This CDR3 is built from 16 residues. The CDR3 spells CASSKTGTGQGTEAFF. CDR3 bases: TGTGCCAGCAGCAAAACCGGTACGGGACAAGGGACTGAAGCTTTCTTT.

In this sample, this clone turned up a few times. The same CDR3 also results from other DNA sequences found in this sample. This sequence joins TRBV5-1 and TRBJ2-1; TRBD2 agrees at 10 bases. The ends lost 1 base at V and 10 bases at J; junction bases unmatched: 2. Germline CDR1 is SGHRS and CDR2 is YFSETQ. The CDR3 consists of 13 residues. The CDR3 nucleotides read TGCGCCAGCAGCTTGACGACTAGCGGGGAGCAGTTCTTC. Translating it yields CASSLTTSGEQFF.

The V call is TRBV7-2, the J call TRBJ2-3; D is unresolved. The CDR3 is 13 amino acids. The ends were cut back, 5 bases at V and 4 bases at J, with 10 bases in the middle. CDR1 is SGHTA, CDR2 FQGNSA, per germline. In nucleotides, the CDR3 is TGTGCCAGCAGCCCCGTCCCCGCAGATACGCAGTATTTT. This encodes CASSPVPADTQYF.

This clone appeared a few times. This sequence joins TRBV28 and TRBJ2-1; TRBD2 matches at 8 bases. Per germline, CDR1 MDHEN and CDR2 SYDVKM. J was trimmed by 4 bases and V by 5 bases; bases with no gene match: 4. The CDR3 is 14 amino acids. The CDR3, as DNA: TGTGCCAGCAGTGTACTAGCGGAGTACAATGAGCAGTTCTTC. Protein: CASSVLAEYNEQFF.

V and J are TRBV5-6 and TRBJ2-7, with D unclear. This CDR3 has 12 amino acids. Trimming shortened V by 4 bases and J by 4 bases, and 9 bases separated the two germline ends. The germline V gene encodes CDR1 SGHDT and CDR2 YYEEEE. CDR3 bases: TGTGCCAGCAGCATGGCAGCGTACGAGCAGTACTTC. It encodes CASSMAAYEQYF.

CDR3 amino acids: CASSFLPTGGRETQYF. DNA for the CDR3: TGCGCCAGCAGCTTCCTCCCCACAGGGGGCAGAGAGACCCAGTACTTC. The chain carries TRBV5-1 and TRBJ2-5, with 9 nucleotides matching TRBD1. Germline V gene data show CDR1 as SGHRS and CDR2 as YFSETQ. CDR3 size: 16 residues. J was trimmed by 4 bases and V by 2 bases; bases with no gene match: 9.